The clone carrying this T cell receptor beta chain was detected only once. Germline-derived CDR1 and CDR2 are WNHNN and SYGVQD (reference sequence). Trimming cost V 3 bases and J 14 bases, with 13 bases left between them. CDR3 length equals 11 residues. This sample stems from a study of cytomegalovirus exposure and HLA in healthy donors. Study-wide background: A previous analysis identified 117 million unique TCR beta sequences derived from 180 million or so T cells.

Healthy individuals who donated bone marrow served as the donors. The PCR ran on 60 Vbeta and 13 Jbeta primers. Profiled with immunoSEQ multiplex PCR; TCRdb holds only in-frame clones, not every one. The sample comprises some 120,000 clones, about 86% of which are singletons, and roughly 2.4% rests with the top ten. Sequencing was carried out using PBMCs. The rearrangement uses TRBV10-1 and TRBJ1-2, with unresolved D. The receptor was isolated from a middle-aged woman in good health and CMV-seronegative. The DNA for the CDR3 is TGCGCCAGCAGTGACGGGAGGGCTAAGACCTTC. Translated: CASSDGRAKTF.